One and the same sample provided the 23 T cell receptor beta chains below, sequenced in a study of cytomegalovirus exposure and HLA in healthy donors. A multiplex PCR was run with 60 Vbeta primers and 13 Jbeta primers. Sequenced by immunoSEQ multiplex PCR; TCRdb stores in-frame clones only, minus some. The repertoire has roughly 200,000 clones, about four fifths of them found once; the top ten carry about 3%. Sequencing used PBMCs. Source of these receptors: a female donor in good health and CMV-seronegative.

The chain has TRBV30 and TRBJ1-1, with TRBD1 matching 7 bases. Trimming at V came to 5 bases and at J to 4 bases, leaving 1 base not matched to a gene. Germline V CDR1 and CDR2: GTSNPN, SVGIG (reference sequence). The CDR3 has 11 amino acids. The CDR3 DNA sequence: TGTGCCTGGGGGGACAGCACTGAAGCTTTCTTT. As protein: CAWGDSTEAFF.

This clone was counted between two and nine times. The chain uses TRBV30 and TRBJ2-3; D is ambiguous. Per germline, CDR1 GTSNPN and CDR2 SVGIG (reference sequence). The CDR3 contains 14 residues. Trimming cost V 2 bases and J 7 bases, with 16 bases left between them. The CDR3 sequence is CAWSLIFGPNTQYF. The CDR3 DNA follows: TGTGCCTGGAGTCTTATCTTTGGCCCGAATACGCAGTATTTT.

The rearrangement joins TRBV18 to TRBJ2-7; 8 nucleotides agree with TRBD1. CDR3 length: 15 amino acids. J was trimmed by 4 bases and V by 6 bases; bases with no gene match: 11. Per the germline V gene, CDR1 is KGHSH and CDR2 is LQKENI. The CDR3 is CASSAGGAFVYEQYF. CDR3 DNA sequence: TGTGCCAGCTCGGCAGGGGGCGCATTTGTTTACGAGCAGTACTTC.

This chain joins TRBV18 and TRBJ2-7; 9 bases agree with TRBD2. Losses at the gene ends were 0 bases for V and 3 bases for J; bases not matched to a gene: 3. This CDR3 region has 15 residues. The V gene's germline CDR1 is KGHSH and CDR2 LQKENI. CDR3 amino acids: CASSPPAAGGYEQYF. The CDR3, as DNA: TGTGCCAGCTCACCACCGGCAGCGGGAGGCTACGAGCAGTACTTC. Based on the CDR3 plus reference TRBV18 and TRBJ2-7, the full variable domain is NAGVMQNPRHLVRRRGQEARLRCSPMKGHSHVYWYRQLPEEGLKFMVYLQKENIIDESGMPKERFSAEFPKEGPSILRIQQVVRGDSAAYFCASSPPAAGGYEQYFGPGTRLTVT.

This chain joins TRBV6-1 and TRBJ2-1; 7 bases align to TRBD2. The CDR3 is 15 amino acids. V gave up 10 bases and J gave up 10 bases; unmatched junction bases: 19. CDR1 and CDR2 (germline): MNHNS, SASEGT. CDR3 residues: CAIPARGGRVWEQFF. CDR3 nucleotides: TGTGCCATTCCGGCGAGGGGCGGGAGAGTATGGGAGCAGTTCTTC.

The chain carries TRBV5-1 and TRBJ2-3; D not resolved. Per germline, CDR1 SGHRS and CDR2 YFSETQ. The length of the CDR3 is 16 residues. The germline V and J ends were trimmed by 3 bases and 0 bases, with 14 bases remaining between them. The CDR3 DNA is TGCGCCAGCAGCTCGCTCGCCGGGTCCAGCACAGATACGCAGTATTTT. Translation: CASSSLAGSSTDTQYF.

This chain joins TRBV9 and TRBJ1-1; tentatively, D is TRBD1 (5 bases). The CDR3 sequence is 13 residues long. Between the trimmed V and J ends, which lost 0 bases and 11 bases, there was a span of 14 bases. The germline CDR1 and CDR2 sequences are SGDLS and YYNGEE. The CDR3 is CASSVDGGSGAFF. The CDR3 nucleotides read TGTGCCAGCAGCGTAGATGGGGGGAGTGGCGCTTTCTTT.

As for this clone: The sample has other DNA sequences that encode this CDR3 too. The chain has TRBV5-1 and TRBJ2-7; D may be TRBD1 (5 bases). This CDR3 has 15 residues. The V end lost 0 bases, the J end lost 1 base, and 11 bases lay between the germline ends. Germline V CDR1 and CDR2: SGHRS, YFSETQ. CDR3 region: CASSLGQGSSYEQYF. In nucleotides, the CDR3 is TGCGCCAGCAGCTTGGGTCAGGGATCGTCCTACGAGCAGTACTTC.

The chain uses TRBV28 and TRBJ2-7; TRBD1 matches at 8 bases. The CDR3 is made up of 19 amino acids. Germline V gives CDR1 MDHEN, CDR2 SYDVKM. V dropped 5 bases and J dropped 6; count of bases not matched to a gene: 24. The CDR3 DNA is TGTGCCAGCAGTCGAGCAGGGGGCTTGTCGGGAAGTACACTAGGCGAGCAGTACTTC. This codes for CASSRAGGLSGSTLGEQYF.

This chain joins TRBV11-3 and TRBJ2-7; 8 bases match TRBD2. Per germline, CDR1 SGHNT and CDR2 YENEEA. The CDR3 consists of 16 residues. The V segment lost 2 bases and the J segment 1 base; nucleotides outside the gene matches: 7. The CDR3: CASSLSGGGISYEQYF. The CDR3 DNA sequence: TGTGCCAGCAGCTTATCAGGCGGGGGGATATCCTACGAGCAGTACTTC.

This clone was found a few times. V usage is TRBV14 and J usage is TRBJ1-3; 7 bases align to TRBD1. V was pared by 4 bases and J by 5 bases, with 5 bases of the junction left unmatched. The CDR3 covers 14 residues. Germline-derived CDR1 and CDR2 are SGHDN and FVKESK. In nucleotides, the CDR3 is TGTGCCAGCAGCCTCGTACAGGGGAGAAACACCATATATTTT. This translates into CASSLVQGRNTIYF.

J is TRBJ2-1 and V is TRBV4-3; TRBD2 agrees at 9 bases. Per the germline V gene, CDR1 is LGHNA and CDR2 is YSLEER. This CDR3 contains 15 residues. Trimming cost V 1 base and J 5 bases; bases outside gene matches: 3. CDR3 sequence: CASSQVTSGNNEQFF. CDR3 nucleotide sequence: TGCGCCAGCAGCCAAGTGACTAGCGGAAACAATGAGCAGTTCTTC.

The chain joins TRBV18 to TRBJ2-1; 9 positions match TRBD1. V was clipped by 2 bases and J by 2 bases; unmatched bases: 1. Germline values: CDR1 KGHSH, CDR2 LQKENI. The CDR3 spans 15 residues. For the CDR3, the DNA is TGTGCCAGCTCACCAGGACAGGGGACCTACAATGAGCAGTTCTTC. Protein product: CASSPGQGTYNEQFF.

The table lists this clone with a few counts. The chain uses TRBV15 and TRBJ1-2, with 8 nucleotides matching TRBD1. After removal of 0 bases from V and 7 bases from J, the junction contained 10 bases not matched to a gene. The germline gives CDR1 LNHNV, CDR2 YYDKDF (reference sequence). The CDR3 runs to 16 residues. The DNA of the CDR3 is TGTGCCACCAGCAGAGATCTTACCGGGACAGGCTCTGGCTACACCTTC. It yields the protein CATSRDLTGTGSGYTF. Supplemented by reference TRBV15 and TRBJ1-2, the full variable domain reads DAMVIQNPRYQVTQFGKPVTLSCSQTLNHNVMYWYQQKSSQAPKLLFHYYDKDFNNEADTPDNFQSRRPNTSFCFLDIRSPGLGDTAMYLCATSRDLTGTGSGYTFGSGTRLTVV.

The chain is built from TRBV5-6 and TRBJ1-6; D unclear. The V end was cut by 4 bases, the J end by 7 bases, with 9 bases between. Germline CDR1 reads SGHDT; CDR2 reads YYEEEE. The CDR3 extends over 13 amino acids. This CDR3 reads CASSIYENSPLHF. The DNA for the CDR3 is TGTGCCAGCAGCATATATGAGAATTCACCCCTCCACTTT.

This chain links TRBV6-6 with TRBJ2-5; D not certain. The J call is uncertain, as TRBJ2-7 better fits the DNA end. Germline CDR1 is MNHNY and CDR2 is SVGAGI (reference sequence). This CDR3 region has 11 residues. The CDR3 DNA reads TGTGCCAGCAGTTACGTAAACGAGCAGTACTTC. It codes for CASSYVNEQYF.

V and J are TRBV7-9 and TRBJ1-1; D is uncertain. V was cut by 1 base and J by 1 base, with 7 bases left in between. The CDR3 runs 14 residues. Germline-derived CDR1 and CDR2 are SEHNR and FQNEAQ (reference sequence). Here the CDR3 reads CASSLGGRNTEAFF. The CDR3 DNA reads TGTGCCAGCAGCTTAGGAGGTAGGAACACTGAAGCTTTCTTT. Supplemented by reference TRBV7-9 and TRBJ1-1, the full variable domain reads DTGVSQNPRHKITKRGQNVTFRCDPISEHNRLYWYRQTLGQGPEFLTYFQNEAQLEKSRLLSDRFSAERPKGSFSTLEIQRTEQGDSAMYLCASSLGGRNTEAFFGQGTRLTVV.

The genes are TRBV6-5 and TRBJ2-7, with D tentatively TRBD1 (6 bases). CDR1 and CDR2 from the germline V gene are MNHEY and SVGAGI. There are 13 residues in the CDR3. V lost 9 bases, J lost 2 bases, and 14 bases lay in between. CDR3 region: CASQHRVTYEQYF. The CDR3 nucleotides read TGTGCCAGTCAACACAGGGTTACCTACGAGCAGTACTTC.

In the case of this clone: Different DNA sequences within this sample yield the same CDR3. The chain combines TRBV5-1 with TRBJ2-7, with TRBD1 matching over 11 bases. Germline CDR1 reads SGHRS; CDR2 reads YFSETQ. The CDR3 covers 15 residues. Losses at the gene ends were 0 bases for V and 4 bases for J; bases not matched to a gene: 3. In DNA form, the CDR3 reads TGCGCCAGCAGCTTGGGGACAGGGGGCGGGTACGAGCAGTACTTC. Residues: CASSLGTGGGYEQYF. Together with reference TRBV5-1 and TRBJ2-7, the CDR3 gives the full variable domain: KAGVTQTPRYLIKTRGQQVTLSCSPISGHRSVSWYQQTPGQGLQFLFEYFSETQRNKGNFPGRFSGRQFSNSRSEMNVSTLELGDSALYLCASSLGTGGGYEQYFGPGTRLTVT.

The V gene is TRBV7-8, the J gene TRBJ1-5; D may be TRBD1 (6 bases). The length of the CDR3 is 16 residues. Per germline, CDR1 SGHVS and CDR2 FQNEAQ. Trimming took 1 base from V and 3 from J, leaving 13 bases between them. The CDR3: CASSLVAGGANQPQHF. The CDR3 bases are TGTGCCAGCAGCTTAGTGGCCGGGGGGGCCAATCAGCCCCAGCATTTT.

The chain uses TRBV27 and TRBJ2-7, with D maybe TRBD2 (6 bases). V lost 8 bases and J 4 bases, leaving 18 bases between the germline ends. Germline values: CDR1 MNHEY, CDR2 SMNVEV (reference sequence). The CDR3 is made up of 14 amino acids. The CDR3 loop reads CASRAAGSGYEQYF. DNA of the CDR3: TGTGCCAGCCGGGCGGCGGGGAGTGGGTACGAGCAGTACTTC.

The chain is built from TRBV6-6 and TRBJ2-2, with D maybe TRBD1 (6 bases). The CDR3 consists of 15 residues. V was trimmed by 2 bases and J by 5 bases, leaving 12 bases between them. CDR1 and CDR2 (germline): MNHNY, SVGAGI (reference sequence). The CDR3 is CASSYVQGSTGELFF. CDR3 bases: TGTGCCAGCAGTTACGTACAGGGAAGTACCGGGGAGCTGTTTTTT.

This chain links TRBV5-6 with TRBJ2-7; perhaps TRBD1 as D (7 bases). From germline, CDR1 is SGHDT and CDR2 YYEEEE. The CDR3 totals 16 residues. V was pared by 0 bases and J by 3 bases, with 16 bases between. DNA of the CDR3: TGTGCCAGCAGCTTGGGCGGGGACAGTCGCATCTACGAGCAGTACTTC. It codes for CASSLGGDSRIYEQYF. The full variable domain, with the rest looked up from reference TRBV5-6 and TRBJ2-7, is DAGVTQSPTHLIKTRGQQVTLRCSPKSGHDTVSWYQQALGQGPQFIFQYYEEEERQRGNFPDRFSGHQFPNYSSELNVNALLLGDSALYLCASSLGGDSRIYEQYFGPGTRLTVT.